The clone carrying this T cell receptor beta chain was found many times. The antigen remains unidentified. J was trimmed by 5 bases and V by 6 bases; bases with no gene match: 8. Germline V gene data show CDR1 as KGHSH and CDR2 as LQKENI. The length of the CDR3 is 15 residues. This sample was included in a study of T cells after posttransplantation cyclophosphamide. Findings and caveats of the study: Later post-transplant blood repertoires were often dominated by donor CD8+ memory clones. After PTCy, TRB diversity resembled that of CNI/methotrexate controls.

Generated by immunoSEQ multiplex PCR, the TCRdb table keeps only in-frame clones and is missing some. This sample carries over 20,000 clones, none of them present only once. The clonotype comes from a man aged 45-60 years in good health, CMV-negative, and a related stem cell transplant donor. The rearrangement links TRBV18 to TRBJ1-5, with 9 bases identical to TRBD1. Sequenced material: PBMCs. This CDR3 reads CASSLGQGRDQPQHF. For the CDR3, the DNA is TGTGCCAGCTCGCTGGGACAGGGACGTGATCAGCCCCAGCATTTT.